One sample yielded the 21 T cell receptor beta chains listed below, sequenced in a study of T cells after yellow fever vaccination. TCRdb called the 5' RACE reads again in MiXCR, with one record for every CDR3 protein. The sample has hundreds of thousands of distinct CDR3 sequences, around 12% seen once. Sequenced here: PBMCs, sampled on the day of the yellow fever booster vaccination. Source of these receptors: a young man who received the YFV17D yellow fever vaccine.

There are many counts of this clonotype. This chain connects TRBV5-6 to TRBJ2-7; TRBD2 agrees at 15 bases. V lost 5 bases to trimming and J lost 0 bases; unmatched junction nucleotides: 6. There are 17 residues in the CDR3. Germline V gene sequence: CDR1 SGHDT, CDR2 YYEEEE. CDR3 loop: CASRPGLAGGASYEQYF. Here the CDR3 DNA reads TGTGCCAGCAGGCCGGGACTAGCGGGAGGCGCCTCCTACGAGCAGTACTTC. Drawing the rest from reference TRBV5-6 and TRBJ2-7, the complete variable domain is DAGVTQSPTHLIKTRGQQVTLRCSPKSGHDTVSWYQQALGQGPQFIFQYYEEEERQRGNFPDRFSGHQFPNYSSELNVNALLLGDSALYLCASRPGLAGGASYEQYFGPGTRLTVT.

This clonotype was detected only a few times. The chain combines TRBV5-1 with TRBJ1-1, with D hard to call. Trimming left V 0 bases short and J 4 bases short, with 13 bases between. Germline assignment: CDR1 SGHRS and CDR2 YFSETQ. CDR3 size: 15 residues. The CDR3 spells CASSLEADGFTEAFF. DNA of the CDR3: TGCGCCAGCAGCTTGGAAGCGGATGGGTTCACTGAAGCTTTCTTT.

The rearrangement joins TRBV18 to TRBJ1-4; 11 positions agree with TRBD1. The V gene's germline CDR1 is KGHSH and CDR2 LQKENI. The CDR3 length is 17 residues. V was clipped by 2 bases and J by 6 bases; unmatched bases: 8. Here the CDR3 reads CASSPVSPGQGDEKLFF. CDR3 nucleotide sequence: TGTGCCAGCTCACCAGTTTCTCCGGGACAGGGGGATGAAAAACTGTTTTTT.

The CDR3 region is CASSLKDRNTGELFF. In DNA, the CDR3 is TGTGCCAGCAGCCTAAAGGACAGAAACACCGGGGAGCTGTTTTTT. This chain connects TRBV7-9 to TRBJ2-2; possibly TRBD1 for D (6 bases). The V end lost 5 bases, the J end lost 2 bases, and 12 bases lay between the germline ends. The V gene's germline CDR1 is SEHNR and CDR2 FQNEAQ (reference sequence). This CDR3 is built from 15 residues.

The chain recombines TRBV6-2 or TRBV6-3 with TRBJ2-7; D might be TRBD2 (6 bases). The CDR3 covers 16 residues. CDR1 is MNHEY, CDR2 SVGEGT, per germline. V lost 2 bases to trimming and J lost 1 base, with 15 bases between them. Here the CDR3 DNA reads TGTGCCAGCAGTTACGTCCGGAGGGGTCTTTCCTACGAGCAGTACTTC. Its translation is CASSYVRRGLSYEQYF.

This clonotype was detected only a few times. This chain joins TRBV24-1 and TRBJ1-2, with D possibly being TRBD1 (5 bases). The CDR3 runs 13 residues. V lost 5 bases, J lost 4 bases, and 10 bases lay in between. Germline assignment: CDR1 KGHDR and CDR2 SFDVKD. This chain's CDR3 is CATSATGGYGYTF. The CDR3 bases are TGTGCCACCAGTGCCACGGGGGGCTATGGCTACACCTTC.

This clonotype was seen a handful of times. The rearrangement uses TRBV4-2 and TRBJ2-3; 9 bases fit TRBD2. V lost 4 bases and J lost 4; bases outside the gene matches: 6. Germline V gene sequence: CDR1 LGHNA, CDR2 YNFKEQ. This CDR3 comprises 15 residues. The CDR3 reads CASSRAGGLPDTQYF. CDR3 sequence (DNA): TGTGCCAGCAGCCGGGCGGGAGGGCTCCCAGATACGCAGTATTTT.

This chain uses TRBV7-2 with TRBJ2-5; 9 bases fit TRBD1. J lost 5 bases, V lost 8 bases, and 9 bases had no gene match. The CDR3 is 14 residues long. CDR1 SGHTA and CDR2 FQGNSA come from the germline V gene. This chain's CDR3 is CASDNRGLGETQYF. CDR3 in DNA: TGTGCCAGCGACAACAGGGGGCTAGGGGAGACCCAGTACTTC.

In this sample, this clonotype turned up a few times. The V and J genes are TRBV10-3 and TRBJ2-1; D call uncertain. There are 14 residues in the CDR3. V was pared by 0 bases and J by 4 bases, with 7 bases between. Germline loops: CDR1 ENHRY, CDR2 SYGVKD. In DNA form, the CDR3 reads TGTGCCATCAGTGAGTCGACCAGTTACAATGAGCAGTTCTTC. Its translation: CAISESTSYNEQFF.

The chain joins TRBV7-2 to TRBJ2-5, with TRBD1 as a possible D gene (5 bases). Germline V gene data show CDR1 as SGHTA and CDR2 as FQGNSA. CDR3 size: 15 residues. V lost 2 bases to trimming and J lost 1 base, with 11 bases between them. The CDR3 loop is CASSLLGALQETQYF. CDR3 DNA: TGTGCCAGCAGCTTACTAGGGGCACTCCAAGAGACCCAGTACTTC.

This clonotype has ten or more counts. V usage is TRBV4-3 and J usage is TRBJ2-2; either TRBD1 or TRBD2 may fit D (6 bases each). The CDR3 loop spans 17 amino acids. Germline-derived CDR1 and CDR2 are LGHNA and YSLEER. V lost 0 bases to trimming and J lost 5 bases, with 16 bases between them. The CDR3 spells CASSQDYGGRWTGELFF. CDR3 in DNA: TGCGCCAGCAGCCAAGATTATGGGGGGCGCTGGACCGGGGAGCTGTTTTTT.

The rearrangement links TRBV5-1 to TRBJ2-3; no firm D call. Trimming cost V 4 bases and J 2 bases, with 8 bases left between them. The germline V gene encodes CDR1 SGHRS and CDR2 YFSETQ. This CDR3 contains 13 residues. This CDR3 is CASSPRITDTQYF. Written as DNA, the CDR3 is TGCGCCAGCAGCCCCCGGATCACAGATACGCAGTATTTT.

There are a few counts of this clonotype. The chain has TRBV3-1 and TRBJ2-5; D could derive from TRBD1 or TRBD2 (5 bases each). From germline, CDR1 is LGHDT and CDR2 YNNKEL (reference sequence). The ends were cut back, 0 bases at V and 5 bases at J, with 13 bases in the middle. The CDR3 covers 15 residues. The CDR3 protein is CASSQEIGARETQYF. As DNA, the CDR3 is TGTGCCAGCAGCCAAGAGATCGGGGCTCGGGAGACCCAGTACTTC.

This clonotype showed up just a few times. The CDR3 DNA sequence: TGCAGTGCTAAGAGTTTGGGGACTGAAGCTTTCTTT. Translated, it gives CSAKSLGTEAFF. The rearrangement links TRBV20-1 to TRBJ1-1; D not certain. CDR1 is DFQATT, CDR2 SNEGSKA, per germline (reference sequence). V lost 4 bases and J lost 5, with 11 bases in between. CDR3 size: 12 residues.

This clonotype was picked up a small number of times. The J gene is TRBJ2-1, the V gene TRBV11-1, with 7 bases identical to TRBD2. J was trimmed by 4 bases and V by 4 bases; bases with no gene match: 16. Germline V CDR1 and CDR2: SGHAT, FQDESV (reference sequence). The CDR3 is 18 amino acids. The chain's CDR3 is CASSSDLAEFKKYNEQFF. The CDR3 DNA reads as TGTGCCAGCAGCTCCGATCTAGCGGAATTCAAGAAATACAATGAGCAGTTCTTC.

The chain joins TRBV11-2 to TRBJ2-7; 10 bases map to TRBD1. This CDR3 has 14 amino acids. Trimming took 2 bases from V and 9 from J; bases not matched to a gene: 7. From germline, CDR1 is SGHAT and CDR2 FQNNGV. The CDR3 protein is CASSLPGQGTRQYF. The CDR3, as DNA: TGTGCCAGCAGCTTACCGGGACAGGGGACGCGGCAGTACTTC.

The chain recombines TRBV20-1 with TRBJ2-1; the match to TRBD2 covers 11 bases. Germline assignment: CDR1 DFQATT and CDR2 SNEGSKA (reference sequence). This CDR3 region has 17 residues. The V and J ends lost 2 bases and 7 bases, in that order; junction bases with no gene match: 13. CDR3 in DNA: TGCAGTGCTAGAAATAGCGGGAGGGTTTGGGGTGTTAATGAGCAGTTCTTC. Translated: CSARNSGRVWGVNEQFF.

The chain uses TRBV20-1 and TRBJ1-5; 7 bases match TRBD1. The CDR3 has 16 amino acids. Germline V gene lookup returns CDR1 DFQATT and CDR2 SNEGSKA (reference sequence). Unmatched junction bases numbered 10, after V lost 0 bases and J lost 5 bases. The CDR3 coding sequence is TGCAGTGCTAGAGATTTGAGACAGGGTGGGGATCAGCCCCAGCATTTT. This codes for CSARDLRQGGDQPQHF.

CDR3 in DNA: TGTGCCAGCAGCCTAACGACTAGTTATGAAAACAATGAGCAGTTCTTC. Translated: CASSLTTSYENNEQFF. The chain combines TRBV7-2 with TRBJ2-1; the D gene is possibly TRBD2 (6 bases). The CDR3 covers 16 residues. CDR1 and CDR2 from the germline V gene are SGHTA and FQGNSA. V lost 5 bases and J 5 bases, leaving 19 bases between the germline ends.

Ten or more counts support this clonotype. The chain recombines TRBV6-5 with TRBJ1-1, with 10 nucleotides matching TRBD1. The CDR3 totals 19 residues. V shed 0 bases, J shed 1 base, and the junction held 11 bases outside the gene matches. CDR1 is MNHEY, CDR2 SVGAGI, per germline. CDR3 amino acids: CASSYSNRDRGARNTEAFF. DNA for the CDR3: TGTGCCAGCAGTTACTCGAATCGGGACAGGGGCGCTAGGAACACTGAAGCTTTCTTT.

The V call is TRBV20-1, the J call TRBJ1-2; D may be TRBD1 (5 bases). This CDR3 has 14 residues. Trimming shortened V by 5 bases and J by 5 bases, and 18 bases separated the two germline ends. The germline V gene has CDR1 DFQATT and CDR2 SNEGSKA (reference sequence). CDR3 protein: CSAAAVQGAYGYTF. CDR3 nucleotides: TGCAGTGCTGCCGCCGTTCAGGGCGCTTATGGCTACACCTTC.